One and the same sample provided the 20 T cell receptor beta chains below, sequenced in a study of blood T cells in healthy people across ages. A sample-barcoded 5' primer and a J-beta primer mix were used in a second PCR of roughly 7 to 11 cycles. TCRdb recomputed calls from the 5' RACE reads with MiXCR, one row per CDR3 protein. The sample has fewer than 900,000 distinct CDR3 sequences; 43% are singletons. Sample: blood. Receptors were obtained from a woman aged 60-75 years in good health.

This clonotype occurred a few times. The chain links TRBV3-1 to TRBJ1-2; D unclear. Germline values: CDR1 LGHDT, CDR2 YNNKEL (reference sequence). There are 14 residues in the CDR3. V was pared by 4 bases and J by 1 base, with 10 bases between. CDR3 DNA sequence: TGTGCCAGCAGCCCAGGAACCCTTAACTATGGCTACACCTTC. Protein: CASSPGTLNYGYTF. The full variable domain, its missing parts supplied by reference TRBV3-1 and TRBJ1-2, is DTAVSQTPKYLVTQMGNDKSIKCEQNLGHDTMYWYKQDSKKFLKIMFSYNNKELIINETVPNRFSPKSPDKAHLNLHINSLELGDSAVYFCASSPGTLNYGYTFGSGTRLTVV.

This clonotype appeared many times. The chain couples TRBV7-3 to TRBJ2-1; D ambiguous. Germline CDR1 reads SGHTA; CDR2 reads FQGTGA. Trimming took off 5 bases at V and 5 bases at J, with 10 bases between the two ends. The CDR3 has 13 amino acids. The CDR3, as DNA: TGTGCCAGCAGCCAAAAAGGGAACAATGAGCAGTTCTTC. Residues: CASSQKGNNEQFF.

The chain joins TRBV20-1 to TRBJ2-3; 8 nucleotides align to TRBD1. The CDR3 loop spans 14 amino acids. The germline CDR1 and CDR2 sequences are DFQATT and SNEGSKA (reference sequence). The V gene end was trimmed by 7 bases and the J gene end by 5 bases; junction bases not matched to a gene: 11. The CDR3: CSVGARGHGDTQYF. Here the CDR3 DNA reads TGCAGTGTGGGGGCCAGGGGGCATGGAGATACGCAGTATTTT.

J is TRBJ2-1 and V is TRBV13, with D maybe TRBD2 (6 bases). The CDR3 consists of 14 residues. V was trimmed by 1 base and J by 8 bases, leaving 12 bases between them. Germline-derived CDR1 and CDR2 are PRHDT and FYEKMQ (reference sequence). CDR3 sequence reads: CASSLAGVVDEQFF. In nucleotides, the CDR3 is TGTGCCAGCAGCTTAGCGGGGGTTGTCGATGAGCAGTTCTTC. The variable domain in full, with the rest retrieved from reference TRBV13 and TRBJ2-1, is AAGVIQSPRHLIKEKRETATLKCYPIPRHDTVYWYQQGPGQDPQFLISFYEKMQSDKGSIPDRFSAQQFSDYHSELNMSSLELGDSALYFCASSLAGVVDEQFFGPGTRLTVL.

The CDR3 DNA reads TGTGCCAGCAGCGCTGGGGAAGGTACCGGGGAGCTGTTTTTT. Translating gives CASSAGEGTGELFF. J is TRBJ2-2 and V is TRBV9; D unresolved. The CDR3 has 14 amino acids. The V end lost 3 bases, the J end lost 5 bases, and 11 bases lay between the germline ends. The V gene's germline CDR1 is SGDLS and CDR2 YYNGEE.

Remarks on this clonotype: Just one base apart from a much larger clone, this may be a read error. This sequence joins TRBV27 and TRBJ2-7, with TRBD2 matching 7 bases. This CDR3 is built from 17 residues. The V segment lost 4 bases and the J segment 2 bases; nucleotides outside the gene matches: 14. Germline assignment: CDR1 MNHEY and CDR2 SMNVEV (reference sequence). CDR3 sequence reads: CASSSPLGGAGTYEQYF. The CDR3 coding sequence is TGTGCCAGCAGTTCCCCGTTGGGAGGGGCAGGCACCTACGAGCAGTACTTC.

With respect to this clonotype: A read error is possible here, since a much larger clone lies one base away. The rearrangement links TRBV29-1 to TRBJ2-7; D is possibly TRBD2 (5 bases). Germline V gene sequence: CDR1 SQVTM, CDR2 ANQGSEA. This CDR3 is built from 12 residues. V was pared by 4 bases and J by 7 bases, with 14 bases between. CDR3 sequence (DNA): TGCAGCGTTGGATTCGGGGAGCATGAGCAGTACTTC. Translation gives CSVGFGEHEQYF.

The rearrangement links TRBV7-8 to TRBJ2-1, with D hard to call. The V end was cut by 5 bases, the J end by 9 bases, with 20 bases between. This CDR3 has 15 residues. CDR1 is SGHVS, CDR2 FQNEAQ, per germline. The CDR3 coding sequence is TGTGCCAGCAGCCCAGGCCTCCTTACAATTGGTGAGCAGTTCTTC. Protein: CASSPGLLTIGEQFF. The full variable domain, rest sourced from reference TRBV7-8 and TRBJ2-1, is GAGVSQSPRYKVAKRGQDVALRCDPISGHVSLFWYQQALGQGPEFLTYFQNEAQLDKSGLPSDRFFAERPEGSVSTLKIQRTQQEDSAVYLCASSPGLLTIGEQFFGPGTRLTVL.

J is TRBJ2-7 and V is TRBV12-3 or TRBV12-4; 12 bases fit TRBD2. J gave up 2 bases and V 6 bases, and 5 bases lay outside the gene matches. CDR3 length: 15 amino acids. This CDR3 is CASRTRTSGTYEQYF. The DNA of the CDR3 is TGTGCCAGCAGAACCAGGACTAGCGGGACCTACGAGCAGTACTTC.

The chain recombines TRBV29-1 with TRBJ2-1; 11 bases align to TRBD2. This CDR3 is built from 15 residues. Germline CDR1 reads SQVTM; CDR2 reads ANQGSEA. The CDR3 DNA reads as TGCAACATGGACGGGACTAGCGGTTCCTACAATGAGCAGTTCTTC. It is translated as CNMDGTSGSYNEQFF.

This rearrangement joins TRBV29-1 to TRBJ1-2, with D perhaps TRBD1 (5 bases). V was shortened by 1 base and J by 7 bases, with 7 bases between the two germline ends. Germline CDR1 SQVTM, CDR2 ANQGSEA. The CDR3 covers 11 residues. CDR3 in DNA: TGCAGCGTTGAAGGTGGGGGTGGCTACACCTTC. Protein sequence: CSVEGGGGYTF. The variable domain in full, completed from reference TRBV29-1 and TRBJ1-2, reads SAVISQKPSRDICQRGTSLTIQCQVDSQVTMMFWYRQQPGQSLTLIATANQGSEATYESGFVIDKFPISRPNLTFSTLTVSNMSPEDSSIYLCSVEGGGGYTFGSGTRLTVV.

As DNA, the CDR3 is TGCAGCGTTGACGACAGGGGCGGCACTGAAGCTTTCTTT. Its translation: CSVDDRGGTEAFF. The rearrangement links TRBV29-1 to TRBJ1-1; TRBD1 matches 8 bases. Trimming removed 3 bases from V and 4 bases from J; junction bases left unmatched: 4. The germline V gene has CDR1 SQVTM and CDR2 ANQGSEA. The CDR3 sequence is 13 residues long. Full variable domain (remainder filled in from reference TRBV29-1 and TRBJ1-1): SAVISQKPSRDICQRGTSLTIQCQVDSQVTMMFWYRQQPGQSLTLIATANQGSEATYESGFVIDKFPISRPNLTFSTLTVSNMSPEDSSIYLCSVDDRGGTEAFFGQGTRLTVV.

V usage is TRBV20-1 and J usage is TRBJ2-1; D tentatively reads TRBD1 or TRBD2 (6 bases each). The CDR3 contains 17 residues. Trimming took 6 bases from V and 2 from J, leaving 23 bases between them. The germline gives CDR1 DFQATT, CDR2 SNEGSKA (reference sequence). CDR3 amino acids: CSAVEPTGARPYNEQFF. The CDR3 region has the DNA TGCAGTGCCGTAGAGCCTACGGGGGCCAGACCCTACAATGAGCAGTTCTTC.

Only a few counts were recorded for this clonotype. The rearrangement links TRBV20-1 to TRBJ2-5; 11 bases fit TRBD2. The trim removed 7 bases at V and 11 bases at J, leaving 15 bases unmatched. Germline V gives CDR1 DFQATT, CDR2 SNEGSKA (reference sequence). This CDR3 comprises 14 residues. The CDR3 DNA reads TGCAGTGTACTAGCGGGAGCCTTTGGTGGGGAGCAGTACTTC. Its translation is CSVLAGAFGGEQYF.

This clonotype was counted only a few times. One junction end does not reproduce the germline sequence, and a read error may be involved. The chain joins TRBV6-2 or TRBV6-3 to TRBJ2-3; the match to TRBD2 covers 12 bases. The CDR3 is 17 residues long. Germline V gene data show CDR1 as MNHEY and CDR2 as SVGEGT. This chain's CDR3 is CASRYSSGRADTDTQYF. The CDR3 coding sequence is TGTGCCAGCAGATACTCTAGCGGGAGGGCCGACACAGATACGCAGTATTTT.

The chain employs TRBV10-3 and TRBJ2-7, with 7 bases lining up with TRBD2. Germline V gene sequence: CDR1 ENHRY, CDR2 SYGVKD. CDR3 length: 14 residues. The junction had 9 bases not matched to a gene; V was cut back by 3 bases and J by 7 bases. The DNA for the CDR3 is TGTGCCATCAGTGAAGAGACTAGCCTAAAAGAGCAGTACTTC. Protein sequence: CAISEETSLKEQYF.

The V call is TRBV6-6, the J call TRBJ2-5; 7 nucleotides match TRBD1. The CDR3 is made up of 14 amino acids. Germline CDR1 MNHNY, CDR2 SVGAGI (reference sequence). Trimming removed 7 bases from V and 2 bases from J; junction bases left unmatched: 7. For the CDR3, the DNA is TGTGCCAGCACCCCGGGACAGCTACAAGAGACCCAGTACTTC. Its protein is CASTPGQLQETQYF.

This clonotype was picked up a small number of times. CDR3 DNA sequence: TGCGCCAGCAGCCCGTACGTAACAGGGGTCTCCTACGAGCAGTACTTC. This encodes CASSPYVTGVSYEQYF. This chain joins TRBV5-1 and TRBJ2-7; 7 nucleotides match TRBD1. CDR3 length: 16 amino acids. CDR1 is SGHRS and CDR2 is YFSETQ in the germline V gene. Trimming removed 4 bases from V and 0 bases from J; junction bases left unmatched: 10.

Only one count was recorded for this clonotype. This rearrangement joins TRBV20-1 to TRBJ2-1; D is perhaps TRBD1 or TRBD2 (5 bases each). This CDR3 has 17 residues. V dropped 5 bases and J dropped 0 bases, with 20 bases sitting between them. The V gene's germline CDR1 is DFQATT and CDR2 SNEGSKA (reference sequence). The CDR3 DNA reads as TGCAGTGCTGCCGGGGCTCCCTTCGATGGCTCCTACAATGAGCAGTTCTTC. Its translation is CSAAGAPFDGSYNEQFF.

This sequence joins TRBV3-1 and TRBJ2-3; D is possibly TRBD2 (5 bases). The V and J ends lost 0 bases and 6 bases respectively, with 13 bases between them. In germline, CDR1 is LGHDT, CDR2 YNNKEL (reference sequence). The CDR3 is made up of 15 amino acids. CDR3 sequence reads: CASSQDLAGGDTQYF. The CDR3 DNA reads TGTGCCAGCAGCCAAGACCTGGCGGGCGGTGATACGCAGTATTTT.